What follows is one TCR beta chain and its context. Profiling relied on immunoSEQ multiplex PCR, and the TCRdb table lists in-frame clones only, not all of them. The repertoire holds roughly 350,000 clones, with around nine tenths as singletons. This sample stems from a study of blood T cell repertoires in COVID-19. The V and J ends lost 1 base and 7 bases, in that order; junction bases with no gene match: 6. From germline, CDR1 is SGHRS and CDR2 YFSETQ. The CDR3 loop spans 15 amino acids. Sequenced sample: peripheral blood. This clonotype was sampled from a woman in her 70s with COVID-19, enrolled during active disease. V gene TRBV5-1 combines with J gene TRBJ2-1; 9 bases align to TRBD1. The chain's CDR3 is CASSLRDRVENEQFF. The DNA of the CDR3 is TGCGCCAGCAGCTTGAGGGACAGGGTAGAGAATGAGCAGTTCTTC.